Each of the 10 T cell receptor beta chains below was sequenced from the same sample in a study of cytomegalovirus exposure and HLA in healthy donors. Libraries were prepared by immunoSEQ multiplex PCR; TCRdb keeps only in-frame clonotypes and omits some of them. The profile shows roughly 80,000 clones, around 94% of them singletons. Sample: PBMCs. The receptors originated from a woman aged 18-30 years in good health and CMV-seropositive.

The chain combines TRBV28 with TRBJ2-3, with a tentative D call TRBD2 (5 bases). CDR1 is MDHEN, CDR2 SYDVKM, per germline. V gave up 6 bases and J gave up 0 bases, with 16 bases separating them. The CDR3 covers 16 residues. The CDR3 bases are TGTGCCAGCAGCCCCAGAGGGAGTACTAGCACAGATACGCAGTATTTT. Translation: CASSPRGSTSTDTQYF.

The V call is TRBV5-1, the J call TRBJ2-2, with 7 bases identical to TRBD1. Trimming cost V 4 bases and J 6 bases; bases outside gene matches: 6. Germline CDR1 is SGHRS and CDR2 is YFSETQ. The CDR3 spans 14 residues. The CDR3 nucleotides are TGCGCCAGCAGCCCTAGACAGGGACCCGGGGAGCTGTTTTTT. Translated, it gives CASSPRQGPGELFF.

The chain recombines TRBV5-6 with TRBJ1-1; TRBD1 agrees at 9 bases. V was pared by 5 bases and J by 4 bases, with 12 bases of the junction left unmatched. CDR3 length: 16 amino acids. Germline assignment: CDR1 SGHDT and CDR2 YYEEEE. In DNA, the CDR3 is TGTGCCAGCAGGCAAACAGGGGGCTGGTTCGGCACTGAAGCTTTCTTT. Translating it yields CASRQTGGWFGTEAFF.

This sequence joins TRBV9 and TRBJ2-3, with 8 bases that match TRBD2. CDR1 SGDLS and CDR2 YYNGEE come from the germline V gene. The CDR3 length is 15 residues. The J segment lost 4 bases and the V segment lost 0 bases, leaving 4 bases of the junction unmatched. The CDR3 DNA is TGTGCCAGCAGCGTAGCGGGAGGGCTAGCAGATACGCAGTATTTT. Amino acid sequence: CASSVAGGLADTQYF.

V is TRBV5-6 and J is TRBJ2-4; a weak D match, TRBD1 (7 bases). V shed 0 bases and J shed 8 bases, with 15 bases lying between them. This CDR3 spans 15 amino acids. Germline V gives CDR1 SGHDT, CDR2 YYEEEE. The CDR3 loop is CASSLALSRGDIQYF. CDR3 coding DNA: TGTGCCAGCAGCTTGGCCCTTAGCAGGGGGGACATTCAGTACTTC.

This CDR3 is CASSPLAGTETQYF. DNA of the CDR3: TGCGCCAGCAGCCCTTTAGCGGGGACGGAGACCCAGTACTTC. V and J are TRBV4-1 and TRBJ2-5; TRBD2 agrees at 8 bases. The CDR3 runs 14 residues. Trimming removed 4 bases from V and 5 bases from J; junction bases left unmatched: 6. Per germline, CDR1 MGHRA and CDR2 YSYEKL.

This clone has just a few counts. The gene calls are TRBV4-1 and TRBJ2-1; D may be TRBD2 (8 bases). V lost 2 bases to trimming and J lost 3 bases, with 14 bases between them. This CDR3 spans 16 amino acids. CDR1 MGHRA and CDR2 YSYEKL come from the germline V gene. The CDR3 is CASSQRGLAGYNEQFF. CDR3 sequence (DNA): TGCGCCAGCAGCCAAAGGGGGCTAGCGGGCTACAATGAGCAGTTCTTC.

The CDR3 DNA sequence: TGTGCCAGCAGTAGATCCGGGACAGATCCGCAGCCCCAGCATTTT. Residues: CASSRSGTDPQPQHF. The chain couples TRBV6-5 to TRBJ1-5, with 7 bases fitting TRBD1. CDR1 MNHEY and CDR2 SVGAGI come from the germline V gene. CDR3 length equals 15 residues. V trimming: 5 bases; J trimming: 7 bases; junction bases outside the gene matches: 11.

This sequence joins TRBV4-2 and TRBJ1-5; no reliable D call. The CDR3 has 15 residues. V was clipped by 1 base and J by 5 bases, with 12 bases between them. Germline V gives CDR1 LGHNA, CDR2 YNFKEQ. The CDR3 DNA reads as TGTGCCAGCAGCCAAGTTTTAGATGAGGATCAGCCCCAGCATTTT. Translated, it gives CASSQVLDEDQPQHF.

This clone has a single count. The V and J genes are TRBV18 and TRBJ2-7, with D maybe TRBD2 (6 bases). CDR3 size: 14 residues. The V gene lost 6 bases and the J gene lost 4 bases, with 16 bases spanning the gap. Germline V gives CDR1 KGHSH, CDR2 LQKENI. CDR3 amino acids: CASSHRDFGYEQYF. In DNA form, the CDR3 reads TGTGCCAGCTCGCACCGGGACTTCGGATACGAGCAGTACTTC.